The clone carrying this T cell receptor beta chain was seen at least ten times. Antigen specificity is unknown. The data were obtained in a study of human T cells and chemical hapten exposure. Study background: Small volume differences among pooled libraries mainly caused per-sample TCR yield variation.

This CDR3 has 17 residues. V dropped 4 bases and J dropped 1 base, with 16 bases sitting between them. CDR1 KGHDR and CDR2 SFDVKD come from the germline V gene. Findings and caveats of the study: Sensitization with DPC brought no change to TCRs above 1 in 1000 in frequency.

Library construction involved attaching unique molecular identifiers to individual cDNA molecules, which allowed quantitative, reproducible TCR counting. As handled by the study authors: A per-sample median of around 100,000 TCRs was observed, with a range of about 20,000 to 700,000. MiXCR was run by TCRdb on the 5' RACE reads, yielding one entry per CDR3 protein. These V and J calls rely on TCRdb rather than the paper's analysis. Of about 80,000 distinct CDR3 sequences listed, 7% to 8% are singletons. Total RNA extraction was carried out from unfractionated whole blood. The chain recombines TRBV24-1 with TRBJ2-1, with D perhaps TRBD1 (8 bases). This TCR derives from a male donor in good health. CDR3 nucleotides: TGTGCCACCAGTGACTCCGGACAGGGAGGGTCCTACAATGAGCAGTTCTTC. Encoded protein: CATSDSGQGGSYNEQFF.